The 18 T cell receptor beta chains given below trace back to one sample, sequenced in a study of neurological immune-mediated disorders. TCRdb passed the 5' RACE reads through MiXCR, listing each CDR3 protein once. The sample comprises 60,000 to 90,000 distinct CDR3 sequences, roughly 10% of which are singletons, and 9.5% to 10% rests with the top ten. As for time point: longitudinal time-point 1 (baseline). The material sequenced was PBMCs. The receptors originated from a man younger than 40 in good health.

This clonotype has just a few counts. This chain links TRBV12-3 or TRBV12-4 with TRBJ2-1; 8 bases fit TRBD2. The J segment lost 2 bases and the V segment lost 4 bases, leaving 4 bases of the junction unmatched. The CDR3 has 15 residues. The CDR3 DNA follows: TGTGCCAGCAGTTACGCAGCGGGAGCCTACAATGAGCAGTTCTTC. Residues: CASSYAAGAYNEQFF.

The chain employs TRBV29-1 and TRBJ2-7; 9 bases are a match to TRBD1. With 7 bases clipped from V and 3 bases from J, the junction kept 10 bases outside the gene matches. This CDR3 spans 14 amino acids. CDR1 is SQVTM, CDR2 ANQGSEA, per germline. The CDR3 protein is CSAISGTGYYEQYF. The CDR3 bases are TGCAGCGCCATATCCGGGACAGGGTACTACGAGCAGTACTTC.

There are many counts of this clonotype. The V and J genes are TRBV5-1 and TRBJ2-5; D call uncertain. There are 14 residues in the CDR3. The V end was cut by 0 bases, the J end by 5 bases, with 11 bases between. Germline V gives CDR1 SGHRS, CDR2 YFSETQ. CDR3 sequence (DNA): TGCGCCAGCAGCTTGGCCTCCCCCAGGGAGACCCAGTACTTC. Translating gives CASSLASPRETQYF.

This clonotype occurred many times. The rearrangement links TRBV27 to TRBJ2-7; TRBD2 agrees at 7 bases. Germline CDR1 MNHEY, CDR2 SMNVEV (reference sequence). Losses at the gene ends were 4 bases for V and 5 bases for J; bases not matched to a gene: 8. The CDR3 is made up of 14 amino acids. The CDR3 DNA reads as TGTGCCAGCAGTTACCGGGACTACCGTGACGAGCAGTACTTC. Encoded protein: CASSYRDYRDEQYF.

This clonotype occurred many times. The chain uses TRBV12-3 or TRBV12-4 and TRBJ1-3; no firm D call. Trimming took 8 bases from V and 4 from J, leaving 9 bases between them. The CDR3 spans 12 residues. The DNA of the CDR3 is TGTGCCAGCTCCGTCAGAGGAAACACCATATATTTT. Its protein is CASSVRGNTIYF.

The sample holds many counts of this clonotype. The CDR3 sequence: CASSLAGNTEAFF. CDR3 bases: TGCGCCAGCAGCTTGGCAGGGAACACTGAAGCTTTCTTT. The chain couples TRBV5-1 to TRBJ1-1; D remains unclear. The V end lost 0 bases, the J end lost 1 base, and 4 bases lay between the germline ends. The CDR3 is made up of 13 amino acids. CDR1 SGHRS and CDR2 YFSETQ come from the germline V gene.

This clonotype was counted ten times or more. This rearrangement joins TRBV6-5 to TRBJ2-3; 8 nucleotides match TRBD2. The germline V gene encodes CDR1 MNHEY and CDR2 SVGAGI. The J segment lost 4 bases and the V segment lost 7 bases, leaving 7 bases of the junction unmatched. This CDR3 has 14 residues. The CDR3 sequence: CASKPGGLPDTQYF. CDR3 bases: TGTGCCAGCAAGCCGGGAGGGCTCCCAGATACGCAGTATTTT.

This clonotype has at least ten counts. The rearrangement uses TRBV7-2 and TRBJ2-1; 7 bases are shared with TRBD2. The V and J ends lost 0 bases and 2 bases, in that order; junction bases with no gene match: 4. The CDR3 is 16 residues long. Per germline, CDR1 SGHTA and CDR2 FQGNSA. For the CDR3, the DNA is TGTGCCAGCAGCTTAGCCCCCGGGACTACCTACAATGAGCAGTTCTTC. Its protein is CASSLAPGTTYNEQFF.

This clonotype was counted ten times or more. The rearrangement joins TRBV7-9 to TRBJ2-1; 9 bases fit TRBD2. The CDR3 extends over 16 amino acids. Trimming at V came to 5 bases and at J to 6 bases, leaving 11 bases not matched to a gene. The germline V gene has CDR1 SEHNR and CDR2 FQNEAQ (reference sequence). DNA of the CDR3: TGTGCCAGCAGCCAACCAAGGGGGACTAGCACCAATGAGCAGTTCTTC. It yields the protein CASSQPRGTSTNEQFF.

This clonotype appeared many times. The J gene is TRBJ2-3, the V gene TRBV20-1; D gene uncertain. Trimming pared 0 bases from V and 4 bases from J, leaving 8 bases between. Germline values: CDR1 DFQATT, CDR2 SNEGSKA (reference sequence). The CDR3 spans 13 residues. CDR3 DNA sequence: TGCAGTGCTAGAGATCTCCTCGCAGATACGCAGTATTTT. Protein: CSARDLLADTQYF.

Many counts were recorded for this clonotype. This CDR3 reads CASSGPGQGNPSGGTDTQYF. DNA for the CDR3: TGTGCCAGCAGTGGGCCGGGACAGGGAAATCCTAGCGGGGGCACAGATACGCAGTATTTT. The chain joins TRBV2 to TRBJ2-3; possibly TRBD1 or TRBD2 for D (9 bases each). V shed 4 bases and J shed 1 base, with 27 bases lying between them. From germline, CDR1 is SNHLY and CDR2 FYNNEI. The CDR3 runs 20 residues. Supplemented by reference TRBV2 and TRBJ2-3, the full variable domain reads EPEVTQTPSHQVTQMGQEVILRCVPISNHLYFYWYRQILGQKVEFLVSFYNNEISEKSEIFDDQFSVERPDGSNFTLKIRSTKLEDSAMYFCASSGPGQGNPSGGTDTQYFGPGTRLTVL.

This clonotype was counted ten times or more. V and J are TRBV7-2 and TRBJ2-3; no firm D call. The CDR3 runs 16 residues. Germline V gene sequence: CDR1 SGHTA, CDR2 FQGNSA. V was trimmed by 1 base and J by 4 bases, leaving 15 bases between them. DNA for the CDR3: TGTGCCAGCAGCTTAGTGTCTCGGTTTGAGGCAGATACGCAGTATTTT. Translation gives CASSLVSRFEADTQYF.

As to this clonotype: This may arise from a read error, as a much more abundant clone is one base away. CDR3 bases: TGTGCCAGCAGCTTGTGGTCGGGTTCGGGGATTGAGCGGTTCTTC. It encodes CASSLWSGSGIERFF. The chain combines TRBV5-6 with TRBJ2-1; D might be TRBD2 (5 bases). The CDR3 spans 15 residues. Germline CDR1 SGHDT, CDR2 YYEEEE.

This clonotype was detected ten times or more. V usage is TRBV18 and J usage is TRBJ2-5, with D perhaps given as TRBD1 or TRBD2 (6 bases each). Germline V gene sequence: CDR1 KGHSH, CDR2 LQKENI. The V end lost 5 bases, the J end lost 7 bases, and 17 bases lay between the germline ends. The CDR3 has 14 residues. In nucleotides, the CDR3 is TGTGCCAGCTCAGCCTCGTCGGGGGCGAGGACCCAGTACTTC. This encodes CASSASSGARTQYF.

Ten or more counts support this clonotype. J is TRBJ1-5 and V is TRBV7-3; 10 nucleotides agree with TRBD1. Trimming cost V 3 bases and J 1 base; bases outside gene matches: 15. This CDR3 is 20 amino acids long. The V gene's germline CDR1 is SGHTA and CDR2 FQGTGA. The CDR3 reads CASSLKNRTGGKGSNQPQHF. In DNA, the CDR3 is TGTGCCAGCAGCTTGAAAAACAGGACAGGGGGTAAAGGGAGCAATCAGCCCCAGCATTTT. Based on the CDR3 plus reference TRBV7-3 and TRBJ1-5, the full variable domain is GAGVSQTPSNKVTEKGKYVELRCDPISGHTALYWYRQSLGQGPEFLIYFQGTGAADDSGLPNDRFFAVRPEGSVSTLKIQRTERGDSAVYLCASSLKNRTGGKGSNQPQHFGDGTRLSIL.

This chain uses TRBV5-1 with TRBJ2-2, with 7 bases lining up with TRBD1. There are 15 residues in the CDR3. V trimming: 7 bases; J trimming: 4 bases; junction bases outside the gene matches: 10. Germline CDR1 reads SGHRS; CDR2 reads YFSETQ. CDR3 region: CASLSGTAITGELFF. The CDR3 nucleotides are TGCGCCAGCCTATCGGGGACAGCCATCACCGGGGAGCTGTTTTTT.

This clonotype was observed at least ten times. The chain links TRBV7-2 to TRBJ1-3; D call uncertain. V lost 2 bases and J 8 bases, leaving 19 bases between the germline ends. Germline values: CDR1 SGHTA, CDR2 FQGNSA. This CDR3 region has 16 residues. CDR3 amino acids: CASSLSIGLGPDTIYF. The CDR3 region has the DNA TGTGCCAGCAGCTTATCGATTGGACTCGGGCCTGACACCATATATTTT.

The table lists this clonotype with many counts. The chain recombines TRBV29-1 with TRBJ1-1; no clear D. Germline CDR1 and CDR2: SQVTM and ANQGSEA. This CDR3 is 14 amino acids long. V was clipped by 0 bases and J by 4 bases, with 12 bases between them. The CDR3 bases are TGCAGCGTTGAAGATGGAAGCCTGGGCACTGAAGCTTTCTTT. Protein product: CSVEDGSLGTEAFF.